These 14 T cell receptor beta chains were all obtained from the same sample, sequenced in a study of cytomegalovirus exposure and HLA in healthy donors. This PCR relied on a set of 60 Vbeta primers and 13 Jbeta primers. Only in-frame clones appear in the TCRdb table, and some are missing; sequencing was by immunoSEQ multiplex PCR. In the table there are roughly 100,000 clones, over 9.5% of which are singletons. Material: PBMCs. All receptors come from a man between 40 and 49 years old in good health and CMV-seropositive.

V gene TRBV2 combines with J gene TRBJ1-2; 7 nucleotides match TRBD1. CDR1 and CDR2 from the germline V gene are SNHLY and FYNNEI. V shed 4 bases and J 8 bases; nucleotides not matched to a gene: 7. CDR3 length: 13 amino acids. CDR3 DNA: TGTGCCAGCAGTGCGGGCCAGGGGGACGGCTACACCTTC. The encoded protein is CASSAGQGDGYTF. Based on the CDR3 plus reference TRBV2 and TRBJ1-2, the full variable domain is EPEVTQTPSHQVTQMGQEVILRCVPISNHLYFYWYRQILGQKVEFLVSFYNNEISEKSEIFDDQFSVERPDGSNFTLKIRSTKLEDSAMYFCASSAGQGDGYTFGSGTRLTVV.

The chain uses TRBV5-6 and TRBJ2-2; 7 nucleotides line up with TRBD2. The CDR3 spans 16 residues. Trimming cost V 1 base and J 2 bases; bases outside gene matches: 5. Germline CDR1 reads SGHDT; CDR2 reads YYEEEE. The CDR3 loop reads CASSLLVAGNTGELFF. CDR3 nucleotide sequence: TGTGCCAGCAGCTTGTTGGTAGCGGGCAACACCGGGGAGCTGTTTTTT.

The rearrangement links TRBV4-3 to TRBJ2-1; 16 bases match TRBD2. With V trimmed by 7 bases and J by 12 bases, 9 bases remained unmatched. The CDR3 length is 15 residues. Germline-derived CDR1 and CDR2 are LGHNA and YSLEER. CDR3 loop: CASNFGGLAGGRQFF. The CDR3 region has the DNA TGCGCCAGCAACTTCGGGGGACTAGCGGGAGGGCGGCAGTTCTTC.

The sample holds a few counts of this clone. V gene TRBV10-2 combines with J gene TRBJ1-1; 10 positions agree with TRBD1. Germline V lookup: CDR1 WSHSY, CDR2 SAAADI. The V segment lost 6 bases and the J segment 8 bases; nucleotides outside the gene matches: 9. The length of the CDR3 is 14 residues. The CDR3 here is CASSRQGAKSEAFF. The CDR3 nucleotides are TGCGCCAGCAGCCGACAGGGGGCGAAATCGGAAGCTTTCTTT.

This clone came up a few times. The chain couples TRBV7-6 to TRBJ2-5; 11 nucleotides align to TRBD2. The CDR3 extends over 15 amino acids. Germline V gives CDR1 SGHVS, CDR2 FNYEAQ. J was trimmed by 1 base and V by 7 bases; bases with no gene match: 5. CDR3 nucleotide sequence: TGTGCCAGCAACCCAGGGACTAGCGGCCAAGAGACCCAGTACTTC. Translated, it gives CASNPGTSGQETQYF.

This clone was seen only a few times. The chain employs TRBV11-1 and TRBJ2-1; no clear D. From germline, CDR1 is SGHAT and CDR2 FQDESV (reference sequence). The CDR3 is 16 amino acids. V shed 7 bases and J shed 0 bases, with 16 bases lying between them. The CDR3, as DNA: TGTGCCAGCACACCCCGGAGCCAAATCTCCTACAATGAGCAGTTCTTC. This codes for CASTPRSQISYNEQFF. Full variable domain (remainder filled in from reference TRBV11-1 and TRBJ2-1): EAEVAQSPRYKITEKSQAVAFWCDPISGHATLYWYRQILGQGPELLVQFQDESVVDDSQLPKDRFSAERLKGVDSTLKIQPAELGDSAMYLCASTPRSQISYNEQFFGPGTRLTVL.

This clone was detected only a few times. This sequence joins TRBV13 and TRBJ2-2; 7 bases are shared with TRBD1. The V and J ends lost 7 bases and 3 bases, in that order; junction bases with no gene match: 11. Germline CDR1 is PRHDT and CDR2 is FYEKMQ (reference sequence). This CDR3 spans 16 amino acids. CDR3 nucleotides: TGTGCCAGCACCCTTAGAACAGGGGCGGACACCGGGGAGCTGTTTTTT. It translates to CASTLRTGADTGELFF. The whole variable domain, remainder taken from reference TRBV13 and TRBJ2-2, is AAGVIQSPRHLIKEKRETATLKCYPIPRHDTVYWYQQGPGQDPQFLISFYEKMQSDKGSIPDRFSAQQFSDYHSELNMSSLELGDSALYFCASTLRTGADTGELFFGEGSRLTVL.

This clone was seen only a few times. V gene TRBV7-6 combines with J gene TRBJ2-7, with TRBD1 as a possible D gene (6 bases). From germline, CDR1 is SGHVS and CDR2 FNYEAQ. The CDR3 is 15 amino acids. Trimming took 5 bases from V and 4 from J, leaving 18 bases between them. CDR3 bases: TGTGCCAGCAGCCTAGATATGGGGGCCATATACGAGCAGTACTTC. This translates into CASSLDMGAIYEQYF.

The chain couples TRBV11-3 to TRBJ2-1, with a weak D call TRBD2 (6 bases). V lost 5 bases, J lost 12 bases, and 11 bases lay in between. Per germline, CDR1 SGHNT and CDR2 YENEEA. CDR3 length equals 11 residues. The CDR3 sequence: CASSHPGGQFF. For the CDR3, the DNA is TGTGCCAGCAGCCACCCCGGGGGGCAGTTCTTC.

In its sample, this clone was seen a few times. This chain joins TRBV7-2 and TRBJ1-5; TRBD1 matches 7 bases. J was trimmed by 0 bases and V by 4 bases; bases with no gene match: 3. The CDR3 is 15 residues long. Germline V gives CDR1 SGHTA, CDR2 FQGNSA. In nucleotides, the CDR3 is TGTGCCAGCAGCTCGGGACAGTATAGCAATCAGCCCCAGCATTTT. It is translated as CASSSGQYSNQPQHF.

The chain has TRBV7-9 and TRBJ2-1, with 8 bases lining up with TRBD1. The germline V gene encodes CDR1 SEHNR and CDR2 FQNEAQ (reference sequence). J was trimmed by 10 bases and V by 6 bases; bases with no gene match: 8. The CDR3 spans 13 residues. This CDR3 reads CASSSAGGREQFF. CDR3 DNA sequence: TGTGCCAGCAGTTCCGCAGGGGGCCGGGAGCAGTTCTTC.

This chain joins TRBV5-4 and TRBJ2-2, with 13 bases fitting TRBD2. There are 17 residues in the CDR3. Germline CDR1 reads SGHNT; CDR2 reads YYREEE (reference sequence). V lost 2 bases and J lost 0; bases outside the gene matches: 1. Written as DNA, the CDR3 is TGTGCCAGCAGCTTAGGGACTAGCGGGACGAACACCGGGGAGCTGTTTTTT. This gives the protein CASSLGTSGTNTGELFF.

This clone was observed a few times. This chain uses TRBV5-6 with TRBJ2-7, with 9 nucleotides matching TRBD1. V lost 3 bases and J lost 6; bases outside the gene matches: 7. CDR3 length equals 14 residues. Per germline, CDR1 SGHDT and CDR2 YYEEEE. CDR3 coding DNA: TGTGCCAGCAGCTCCGGGACAGGGAGGGGCGAGCAGTACTTC. Protein: CASSSGTGRGEQYF. Together with reference TRBV5-6 and TRBJ2-7, the CDR3 gives the full variable domain: DAGVTQSPTHLIKTRGQQVTLRCSPKSGHDTVSWYQQALGQGPQFIFQYYEEEERQRGNFPDRFSGHQFPNYSSELNVNALLLGDSALYLCASSSGTGRGEQYFGPGTRLTVT.

The rearrangement joins TRBV5-1 to TRBJ2-7; no clear D gene. Trimming took 0 bases from V and 2 from J, leaving 12 bases between them. Germline CDR1 SGHRS, CDR2 YFSETQ. There are 15 residues in the CDR3. Written as DNA, the CDR3 is TGCGCCAGCAGCTTGGAGAACCCCAGGACCTACGAGCAGTACTTC. This sequence encodes CASSLENPRTYEQYF.